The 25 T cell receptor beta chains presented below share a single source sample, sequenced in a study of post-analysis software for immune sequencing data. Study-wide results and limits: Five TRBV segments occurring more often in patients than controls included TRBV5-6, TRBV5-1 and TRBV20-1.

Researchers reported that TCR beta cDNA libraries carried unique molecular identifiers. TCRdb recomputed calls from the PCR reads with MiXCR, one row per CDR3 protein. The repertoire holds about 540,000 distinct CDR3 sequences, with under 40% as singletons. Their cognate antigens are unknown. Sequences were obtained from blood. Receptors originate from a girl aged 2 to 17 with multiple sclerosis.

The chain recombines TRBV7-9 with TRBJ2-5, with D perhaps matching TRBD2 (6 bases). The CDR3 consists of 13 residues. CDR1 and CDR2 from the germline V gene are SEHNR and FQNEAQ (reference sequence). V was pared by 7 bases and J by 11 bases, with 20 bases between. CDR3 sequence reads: CASNGGETNEQYF. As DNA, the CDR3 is TGTGCCAGCAACGGCGGGGAGACCAATGAGCAGTACTTC. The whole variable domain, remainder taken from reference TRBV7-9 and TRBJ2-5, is DTGVSQNPRHKITKRGQNVTFRCDPISEHNRLYWYRQTLGQGPEFLTYFQNEAQLEKSRLLSDRFSAERPKGSFSTLEIQRTEQGDSAMYLCASNGGETNEQYFGPGTRLLVL.

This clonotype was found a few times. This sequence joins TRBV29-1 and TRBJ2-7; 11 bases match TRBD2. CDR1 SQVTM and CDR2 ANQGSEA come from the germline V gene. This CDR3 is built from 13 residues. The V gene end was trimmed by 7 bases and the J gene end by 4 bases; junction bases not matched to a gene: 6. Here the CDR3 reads CSAGPSGGYEQYF. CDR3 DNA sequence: TGCAGCGCGGGGCCTAGCGGGGGGTACGAGCAGTACTTC.

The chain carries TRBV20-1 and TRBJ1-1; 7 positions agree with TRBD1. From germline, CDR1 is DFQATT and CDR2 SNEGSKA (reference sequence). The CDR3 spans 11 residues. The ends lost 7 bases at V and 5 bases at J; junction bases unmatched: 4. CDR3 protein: CSGQGGTEAFF. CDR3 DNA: TGCAGTGGACAGGGTGGGACTGAAGCTTTCTTT.

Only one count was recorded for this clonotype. The CDR3 nucleotides are TGCGCCAGCAGCTTGGAGGGGCGGATCTCTGGAAACACCATATATTTT. Protein product: CASSLEGRISGNTIYF. J is TRBJ1-3 and V is TRBV5-1; D is perhaps TRBD1 (5 bases). Trimming left V 0 bases short and J 0 bases short, with 10 bases between. This CDR3 has 16 residues. Germline lookup yields CDR1 SGHRS and CDR2 YFSETQ.

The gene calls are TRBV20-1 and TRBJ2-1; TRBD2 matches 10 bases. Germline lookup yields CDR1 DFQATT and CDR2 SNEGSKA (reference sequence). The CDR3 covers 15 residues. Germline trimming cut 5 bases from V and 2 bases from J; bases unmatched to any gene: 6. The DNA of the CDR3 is TGCAGTGCTCCCCTAGCGGGGGAACCCTACAATGAGCAGTTCTTC. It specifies CSAPLAGEPYNEQFF.

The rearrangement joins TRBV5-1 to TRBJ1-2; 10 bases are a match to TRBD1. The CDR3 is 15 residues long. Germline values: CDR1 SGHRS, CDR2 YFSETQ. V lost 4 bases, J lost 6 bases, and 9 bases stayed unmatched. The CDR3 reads CASSIDRGRVNGYTF. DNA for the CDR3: TGCGCCAGCAGCATAGACAGGGGGCGAGTGAATGGCTACACCTTC.

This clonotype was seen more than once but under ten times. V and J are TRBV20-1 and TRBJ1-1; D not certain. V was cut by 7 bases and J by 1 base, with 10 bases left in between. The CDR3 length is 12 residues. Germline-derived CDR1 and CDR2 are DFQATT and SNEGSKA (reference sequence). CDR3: CSVRRGNTEAFF. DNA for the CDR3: TGCAGTGTCAGGCGGGGGAACACTGAAGCTTTCTTT.

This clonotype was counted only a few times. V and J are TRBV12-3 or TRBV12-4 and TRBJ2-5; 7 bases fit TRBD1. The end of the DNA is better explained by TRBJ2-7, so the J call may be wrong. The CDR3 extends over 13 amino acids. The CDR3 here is CASRGQALYEQYF. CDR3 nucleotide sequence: TGTGCCAGCCGTGGACAGGCTCTCTACGAGCAGTACTTC.

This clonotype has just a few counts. In DNA form, the CDR3 reads TGCGCCAGCAGCGTTTGGACAGGAATTAACACCGGGGAGCTGTTTTTT. Translated: CASSVWTGINTGELFF. This chain links TRBV5-1 with TRBJ2-2; 7 nucleotides match TRBD1. J was trimmed by 2 bases and V by 4 bases; bases with no gene match: 8. The CDR3 contains 16 residues. Germline V gives CDR1 SGHRS, CDR2 YFSETQ.

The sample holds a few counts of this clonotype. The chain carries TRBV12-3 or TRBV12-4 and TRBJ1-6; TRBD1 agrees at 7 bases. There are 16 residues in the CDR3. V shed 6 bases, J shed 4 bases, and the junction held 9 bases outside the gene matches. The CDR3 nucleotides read TGTGCCAGCAGCCCTACAGGGGAAGTTTATAATTCACCCCTCCACTTT. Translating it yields CASSPTGEVYNSPLHF.

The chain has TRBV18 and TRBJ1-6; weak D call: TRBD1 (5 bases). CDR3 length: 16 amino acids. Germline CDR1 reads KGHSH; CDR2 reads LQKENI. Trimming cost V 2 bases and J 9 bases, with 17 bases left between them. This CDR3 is CASSPSGGMGVSPLHF. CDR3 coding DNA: TGTGCCAGCTCACCAAGTGGGGGTATGGGAGTTTCACCCCTCCACTTT.

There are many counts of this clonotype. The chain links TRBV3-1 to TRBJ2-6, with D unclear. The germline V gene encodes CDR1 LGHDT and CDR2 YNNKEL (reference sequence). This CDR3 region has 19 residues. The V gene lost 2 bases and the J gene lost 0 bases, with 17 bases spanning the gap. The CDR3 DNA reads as TGTGCCAGCAGCCAAAGCGACACGGAAACGTACTCTGGGGCCAACGTCCTGACTTTC. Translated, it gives CASSQSDTETYSGANVLTF. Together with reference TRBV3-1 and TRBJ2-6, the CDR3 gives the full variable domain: DTAVSQTPKYLVTQMGNDKSIKCEQNLGHDTMYWYKQDSKKFLKIMFSYNNKELIINETVPNRFSPKSPDKAHLNLHINSLELGDSAVYFCASSQSDTETYSGANVLTFGAGSRLTVL.

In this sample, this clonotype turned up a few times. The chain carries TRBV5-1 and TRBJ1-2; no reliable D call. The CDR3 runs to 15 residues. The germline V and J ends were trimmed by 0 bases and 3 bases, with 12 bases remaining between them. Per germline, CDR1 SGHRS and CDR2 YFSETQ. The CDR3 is CASSLEYPRDYGYTF. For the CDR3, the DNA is TGCGCCAGCAGCTTGGAGTACCCAAGGGACTATGGCTACACCTTC.

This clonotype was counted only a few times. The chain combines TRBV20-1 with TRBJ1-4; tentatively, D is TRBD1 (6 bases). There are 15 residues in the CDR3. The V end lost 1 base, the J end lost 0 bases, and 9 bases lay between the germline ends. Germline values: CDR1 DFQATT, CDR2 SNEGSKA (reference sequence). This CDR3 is CSARGGDTTNEKLFF. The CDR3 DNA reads TGCAGTGCTAGAGGGGGGGACACAACTAATGAAAAACTGTTTTTT.

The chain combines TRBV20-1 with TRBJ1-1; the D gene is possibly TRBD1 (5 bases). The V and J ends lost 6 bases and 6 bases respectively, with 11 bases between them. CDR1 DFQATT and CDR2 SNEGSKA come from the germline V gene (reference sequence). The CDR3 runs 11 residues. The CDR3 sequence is CSAPGLSEAFF. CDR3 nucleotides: TGCAGTGCCCCGGGGCTGTCTGAAGCTTTCTTT.

Here the CDR3 DNA reads TGCGCCAGCAGCCAACCAGAAGGACAGGGAAACTTAGGTGGGGGTGAAGCTTTCTTT. It codes for CASSQPEGQGNLGGGEAFF. This sequence joins TRBV4-1 and TRBJ1-1; 8 bases are shared with TRBD1. The CDR3 has 19 residues. Germline lookup yields CDR1 MGHRA and CDR2 YSYEKL. Losses at the gene ends were 2 bases for V and 7 bases for J; bases not matched to a gene: 21.

The CDR3: CASSQEETSGNTIYF. DNA of the CDR3: TGCGCCAGCAGCCAAGAAGAGACATCTGGAAACACCATATATTTT. The chain joins TRBV4-1 to TRBJ1-3; D unclear. Looked up from germline, CDR1 is MGHRA and CDR2 is YSYEKL. Trimming shortened V by 0 bases and J by 1 base, and 7 bases separated the two germline ends. The CDR3 runs 15 residues.

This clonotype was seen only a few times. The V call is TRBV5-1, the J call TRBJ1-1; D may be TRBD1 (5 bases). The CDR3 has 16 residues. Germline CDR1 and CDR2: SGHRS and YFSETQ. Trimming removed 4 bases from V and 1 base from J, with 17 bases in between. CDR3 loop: CASSLPPGRTNTEAFF. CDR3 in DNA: TGCGCCAGCAGCCTACCCCCGGGACGGACGAACACTGAAGCTTTCTTT.

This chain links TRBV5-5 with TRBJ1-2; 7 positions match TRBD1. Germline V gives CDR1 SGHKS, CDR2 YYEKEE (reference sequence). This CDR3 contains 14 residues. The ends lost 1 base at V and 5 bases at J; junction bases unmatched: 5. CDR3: CASSLTTGIYGYTF. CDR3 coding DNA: TGTGCCAGCAGCTTGACGACAGGGATTTATGGCTACACCTTC.

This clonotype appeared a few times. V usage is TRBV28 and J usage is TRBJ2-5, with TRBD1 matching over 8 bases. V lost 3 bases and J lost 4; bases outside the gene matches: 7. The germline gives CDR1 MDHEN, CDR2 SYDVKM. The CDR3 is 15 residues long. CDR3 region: CASSLRTGGGETQYF. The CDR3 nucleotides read TGTGCCAGCAGTTTGCGCACAGGGGGAGGAGAGACCCAGTACTTC.

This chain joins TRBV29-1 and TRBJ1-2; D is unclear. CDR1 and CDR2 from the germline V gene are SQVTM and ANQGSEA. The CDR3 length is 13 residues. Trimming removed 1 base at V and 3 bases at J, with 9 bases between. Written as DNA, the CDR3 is TGCAGCGTTGAAGTTGGGTTCGACTATGGCTACACCTTC. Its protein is CSVEVGFDYGYTF. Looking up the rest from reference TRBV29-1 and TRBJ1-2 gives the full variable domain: SAVISQKPSRDICQRGTSLTIQCQVDSQVTMMFWYRQQPGQSLTLIATANQGSEATYESGFVIDKFPISRPNLTFSTLTVSNMSPEDSSIYLCSVEVGFDYGYTFGSGTRLTVV.

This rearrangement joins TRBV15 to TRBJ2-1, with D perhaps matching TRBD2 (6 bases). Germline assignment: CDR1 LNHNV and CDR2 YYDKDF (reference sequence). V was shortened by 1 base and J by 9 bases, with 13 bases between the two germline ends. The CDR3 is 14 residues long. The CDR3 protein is CATSRGEPGGEQFF. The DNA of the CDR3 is TGTGCCACCAGCAGAGGTGAACCCGGGGGTGAGCAGTTCTTC.

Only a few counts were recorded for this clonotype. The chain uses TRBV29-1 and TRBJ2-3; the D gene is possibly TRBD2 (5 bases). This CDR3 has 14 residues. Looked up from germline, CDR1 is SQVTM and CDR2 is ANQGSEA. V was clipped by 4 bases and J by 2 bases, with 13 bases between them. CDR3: CSVGAETHTDTQYF. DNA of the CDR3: TGCAGCGTTGGAGCGGAAACCCACACAGATACGCAGTATTTT.

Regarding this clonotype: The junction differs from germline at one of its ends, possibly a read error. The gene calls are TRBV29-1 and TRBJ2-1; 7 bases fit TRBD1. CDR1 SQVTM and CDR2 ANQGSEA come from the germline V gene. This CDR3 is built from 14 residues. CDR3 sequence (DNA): TGCAACGTTGAGGGTAGGGGGCCCTACAATGAGCAGTTCTTC. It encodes CNVEGRGPYNEQFF.

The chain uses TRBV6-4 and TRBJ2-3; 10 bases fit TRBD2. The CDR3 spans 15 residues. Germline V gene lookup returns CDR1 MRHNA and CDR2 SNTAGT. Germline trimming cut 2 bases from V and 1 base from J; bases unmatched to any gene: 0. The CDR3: CASSDGTSGTDTQYF. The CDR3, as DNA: TGTGCCAGCAGTGACGGGACTAGCGGCACAGATACGCAGTATTTT.